Below, one T cell receptor (beta chain) is given with its context. The record originates from a study of monozygotic twins with inflammatory bowel disease. Germline-derived CDR1 and CDR2 are SGHRS and YFSETQ. This CDR3 region has 16 residues. TCRdb re-analyzed the 5' RACE reads; it lists each CDR3 protein once, without DNA. The sample has a few hundred thousand distinct CDR3 sequences, and its top ten clones hold roughly 5.8%. The V and J genes are TRBV5-1 and TRBJ1-6. This receptor was taken from a human donor with ulcerative colitis or Crohn's disease, or a healthy co-twin of an affected twin (not recorded which). Input material: blood. The CDR3 sequence: CASSPQPITDNSPLHF.